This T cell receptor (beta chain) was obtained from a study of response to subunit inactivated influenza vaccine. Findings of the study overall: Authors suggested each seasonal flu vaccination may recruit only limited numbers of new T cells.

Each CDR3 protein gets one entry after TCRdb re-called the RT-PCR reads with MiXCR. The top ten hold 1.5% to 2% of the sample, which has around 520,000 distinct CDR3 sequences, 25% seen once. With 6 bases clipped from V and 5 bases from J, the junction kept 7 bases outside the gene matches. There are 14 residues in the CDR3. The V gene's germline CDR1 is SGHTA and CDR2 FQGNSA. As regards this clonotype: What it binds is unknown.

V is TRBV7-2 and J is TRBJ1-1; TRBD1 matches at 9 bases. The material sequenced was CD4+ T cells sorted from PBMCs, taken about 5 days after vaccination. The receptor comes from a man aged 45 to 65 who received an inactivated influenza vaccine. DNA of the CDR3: TGTGCCAGCAGGAAGGGGGACAGGGTTACTGAAGCTTTCTTT. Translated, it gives CASRKGDRVTEAFF.